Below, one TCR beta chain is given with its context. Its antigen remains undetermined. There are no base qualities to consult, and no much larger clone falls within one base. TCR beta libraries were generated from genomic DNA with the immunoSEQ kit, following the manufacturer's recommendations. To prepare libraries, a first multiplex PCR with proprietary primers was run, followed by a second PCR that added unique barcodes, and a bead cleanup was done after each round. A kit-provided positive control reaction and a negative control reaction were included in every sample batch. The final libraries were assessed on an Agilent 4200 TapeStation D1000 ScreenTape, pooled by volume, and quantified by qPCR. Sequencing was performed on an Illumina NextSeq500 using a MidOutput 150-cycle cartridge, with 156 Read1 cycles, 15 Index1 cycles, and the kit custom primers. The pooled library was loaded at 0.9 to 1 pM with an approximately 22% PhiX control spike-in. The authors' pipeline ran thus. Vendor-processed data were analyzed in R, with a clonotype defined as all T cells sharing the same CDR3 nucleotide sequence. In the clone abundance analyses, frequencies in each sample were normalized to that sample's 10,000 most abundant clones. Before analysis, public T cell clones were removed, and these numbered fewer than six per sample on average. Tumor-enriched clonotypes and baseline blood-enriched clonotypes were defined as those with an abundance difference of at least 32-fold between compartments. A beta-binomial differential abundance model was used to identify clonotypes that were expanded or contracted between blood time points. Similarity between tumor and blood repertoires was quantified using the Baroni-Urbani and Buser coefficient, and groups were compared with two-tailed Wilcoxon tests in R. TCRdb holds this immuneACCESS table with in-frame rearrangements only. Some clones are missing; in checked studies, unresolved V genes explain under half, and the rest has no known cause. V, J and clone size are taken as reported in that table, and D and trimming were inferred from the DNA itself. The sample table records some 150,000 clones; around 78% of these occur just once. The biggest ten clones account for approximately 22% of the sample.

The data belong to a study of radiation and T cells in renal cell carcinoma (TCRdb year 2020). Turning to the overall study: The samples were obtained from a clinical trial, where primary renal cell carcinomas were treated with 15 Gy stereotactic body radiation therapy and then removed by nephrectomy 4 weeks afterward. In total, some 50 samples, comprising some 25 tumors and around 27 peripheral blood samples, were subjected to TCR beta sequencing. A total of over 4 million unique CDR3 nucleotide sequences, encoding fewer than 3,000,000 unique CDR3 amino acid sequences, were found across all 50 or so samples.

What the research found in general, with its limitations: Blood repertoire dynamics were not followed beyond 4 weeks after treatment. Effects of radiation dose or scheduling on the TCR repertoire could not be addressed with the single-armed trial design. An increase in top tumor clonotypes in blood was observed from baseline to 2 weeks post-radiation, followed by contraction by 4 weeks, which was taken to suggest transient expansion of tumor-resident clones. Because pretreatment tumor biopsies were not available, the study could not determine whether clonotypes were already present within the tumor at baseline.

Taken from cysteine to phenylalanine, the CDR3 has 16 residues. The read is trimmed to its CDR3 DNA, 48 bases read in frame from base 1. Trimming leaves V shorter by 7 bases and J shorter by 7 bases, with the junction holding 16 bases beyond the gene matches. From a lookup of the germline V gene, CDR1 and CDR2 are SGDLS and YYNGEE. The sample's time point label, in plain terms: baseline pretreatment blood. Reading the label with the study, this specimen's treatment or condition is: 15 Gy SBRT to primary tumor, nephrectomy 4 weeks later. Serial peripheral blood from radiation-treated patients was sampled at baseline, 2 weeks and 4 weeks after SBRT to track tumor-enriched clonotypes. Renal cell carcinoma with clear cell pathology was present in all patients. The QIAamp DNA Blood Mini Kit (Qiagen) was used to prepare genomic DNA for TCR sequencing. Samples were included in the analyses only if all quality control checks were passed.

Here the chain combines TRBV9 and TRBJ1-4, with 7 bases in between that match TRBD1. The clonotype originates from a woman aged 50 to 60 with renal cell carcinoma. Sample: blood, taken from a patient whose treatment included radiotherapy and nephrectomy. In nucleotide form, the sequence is TGTGCCAGCGCCGCGAATGTAGGGGGCGTAGGTGAAAAACTGTTTTTT. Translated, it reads CASAANVGGVGEKLFF.